The 22 T cell receptor beta chains reported below all come from one sample, sequenced in a study of T cells after yellow fever vaccination. MiXCR was run by TCRdb on the 5' RACE reads, yielding one entry per CDR3 protein. Among 200,000 to 250,000 distinct CDR3 sequences, roughly 3.3% were seen once, and the ten largest hold roughly 3.2%. The sequenced sample was CD4+ T cells sorted from PBMCs, obtained 10 days after the yellow fever booster vaccination. The receptors derive from a young man who received the YFV17D yellow fever vaccine.

The sample holds many counts of this clonotype. The rearrangement joins TRBV7-9 to TRBJ2-5, with 7 bases matching TRBD2. Germline V gives CDR1 SEHNR, CDR2 FQNEAQ (reference sequence). The J segment lost 6 bases and the V segment lost 5 bases, leaving 9 bases of the junction unmatched. This CDR3 region has 14 residues. The chain's CDR3 is CASSPSGTWQTQYF. CDR3 nucleotides: TGTGCCAGCAGCCCGAGCGGGACTTGGCAGACCCAGTACTTC.

This clonotype was counted only a few times. The chain is built from TRBV5-5 and TRBJ2-7; D is perhaps TRBD2 (5 bases). Germline loops: CDR1 SGHKS, CDR2 YYEKEE (reference sequence). Trimming shortened V by 0 bases and J by 2 bases, and 9 bases separated the two germline ends. This CDR3 comprises 14 residues. CDR3 bases: TGTGCCAGCAGCTTGGTAATCGGGGCCTACGAGCAGTACTTC. It is translated as CASSLVIGAYEQYF.

Only a few counts were recorded for this clonotype. This rearrangement joins TRBV10-3 to TRBJ1-5; 10 nucleotides match TRBD1. After removal of 9 bases from V and 2 bases from J, the junction contained 4 bases not matched to a gene. In germline, CDR1 is ENHRY, CDR2 SYGVKD. The CDR3 extends over 14 amino acids. CDR3 sequence: CAIRQGAGNQPQHF. In DNA, the CDR3 is TGTGCCATTAGACAGGGGGCCGGCAATCAGCCCCAGCATTTT.

Many counts were recorded for this clonotype. The CDR3 is CAGQDANTGELFF. In DNA, the CDR3 is TGTGCCGGTCAAGACGCGAACACCGGGGAGCTGTTTTTT. The V gene is TRBV25-1, the J gene TRBJ2-2; D not certain. Germline CDR1 and CDR2: MGHDK and SYGVNS. Trimming removed 11 bases from V and 0 bases from J, with 10 bases in between. The CDR3 has 13 residues.

The V gene is TRBV6-5, the J gene TRBJ2-5; 16 positions agree with TRBD2. CDR3 length: 20 amino acids. Germline trimming cut 1 base from V and 10 bases from J; bases unmatched to any gene: 18. Germline values: CDR1 MNHEY, CDR2 SVGAGI. CDR3 DNA: TGTGCCAGCAGTTACTTTGCCGGCGTGGGACTAGCGGGGGGGAATCCCGACCAGTACTTC. Its protein is CASSYFAGVGLAGGNPDQYF.

The chain carries TRBV6-6 and TRBJ2-4, with 8 bases aligning to TRBD2. Per the germline V gene, CDR1 is MNHNY and CDR2 is SVGAGI (reference sequence). The J segment lost 0 bases and the V segment lost 6 bases, leaving 13 bases of the junction unmatched. This CDR3 comprises 18 residues. CDR3 DNA sequence: TGTGCCAGCAGAAGACCCACAACTAGCGGACTAGCCAAAAACATTCAGTACTTC. It encodes CASRRPTTSGLAKNIQYF.

Regarding this clonotype: Mismatch with germline at one junction end may stem from a read error. The genes are TRBV4-3 and TRBJ1-2; tentatively, D is TRBD1 (6 bases). The CDR3 covers 13 residues. Per germline, CDR1 LGHNA and CDR2 YSLEER. CDR3 DNA: TGCGCCAGCAGCCAAGATAACAGGGATTACAGGCACTTC. It translates to CASSQDNRDYRHF.

This clonotype has just a few counts. J is TRBJ2-6 and V is TRBV5-1; D call uncertain. V lost 3 bases, J lost 0 bases, and 7 bases lay in between. The germline CDR1 and CDR2 sequences are SGHRS and YFSETQ. This CDR3 comprises 15 residues. CDR3 bases: TGCGCCAGCAGCTCCGGTAACTCTGGGGCCAACGTCCTGACTTTC. It is translated as CASSSGNSGANVLTF.

This clonotype appeared many times. The chain carries TRBV7-8 and TRBJ1-1; tentative D call: TRBD1 (5 bases). This CDR3 is built from 16 residues. The germline V gene has CDR1 SGHVS and CDR2 FQNEAQ. Trimming stripped 5 bases from V and 1 base from J, with 17 bases between. This CDR3 is CASSLRQGTPNTEAFF. The CDR3 bases are TGTGCCAGCAGCCTACGTCAGGGAACTCCGAACACTGAAGCTTTCTTT.

V and J are TRBV18 and TRBJ2-1; D not certain. This CDR3 is 14 amino acids long. Germline lookup yields CDR1 KGHSH and CDR2 LQKENI. V gave up 3 bases and J gave up 5 bases, with 11 bases separating them. CDR3 region: CASSPPIGNNEQFF. The CDR3 coding sequence is TGTGCCAGCTCACCCCCCATAGGCAACAATGAGCAGTTCTTC.

J is TRBJ2-5 and V is TRBV6-1, with 9 nucleotides matching TRBD2. From germline, CDR1 is MNHNS and CDR2 SASEGT. The CDR3 is made up of 13 amino acids. J gave up 11 bases and V 3 bases, and 7 bases lay outside the gene matches. The CDR3 DNA sequence: TGTGCCAGCAGTGAGGGACTAGCCCTCGTTCAGTACTTC. Translating gives CASSEGLALVQYF.

This clonotype was counted at least ten times. The chain recombines TRBV7-8 with TRBJ2-1; 10 bases align to TRBD1. Looked up from germline, CDR1 is SGHVS and CDR2 is FQNEAQ. The CDR3 runs 14 residues. Trimming took 3 bases from V and 6 from J; bases not matched to a gene: 2. The CDR3 DNA follows: TGTGCCAGCAGCTTTTGGGACAGGGGCAATGAGCAGTTCTTC. It specifies CASSFWDRGNEQFF.

This clonotype was seen many times. V gene TRBV7-2 combines with J gene TRBJ2-7, with a weak D call TRBD2 (5 bases). Germline CDR1 reads SGHTA; CDR2 reads FQGNSA. The CDR3 is 13 amino acids. Trimming removed 3 bases at V and 7 bases at J, with 13 bases between. The CDR3 nucleotides read TGTGCCAGCAGCTTGGGTCAGTCGGGGGAGCAGTACGTC. Protein sequence: CASSLGQSGEQYV.

This clonotype was counted a few times. This chain links TRBV24-1 with TRBJ2-1; 9 bases agree with TRBD2. In germline, CDR1 is KGHDR, CDR2 SFDVKD. V dropped 2 bases and J dropped 13; count of bases not matched to a gene: 5. The CDR3 loop spans 13 amino acids. CDR3 bases: TGTGCCACCAGTGATTCATGGCGGGGGGGCCAGTTCTTC. Translation: CATSDSWRGGQFF.

The chain has TRBV4-3 and TRBJ2-3; no firm D call. Germline loops: CDR1 LGHNA, CDR2 YSLEER. The CDR3 covers 15 residues. Trimming removed 0 bases at V and 2 bases at J, with 9 bases between. CDR3 amino acids: CASSQDLASTDTQYF. CDR3 in DNA: TGCGCCAGCAGCCAAGATCTGGCTTCCACAGATACGCAGTATTTT.

This clonotype was detected only a few times. The chain links TRBV11-2 to TRBJ2-5; TRBD2 is a possible D gene (7 bases). The CDR3 is made up of 14 amino acids. CDR1 is SGHAT, CDR2 FQNNGV, per germline. The V end was cut by 5 bases, the J end by 11 bases, with 21 bases between. The CDR3 nucleotides are TGTGCCAGCAGCCCGGGTAGCTGGGGGGGCGATCAGTACTTC. Amino acid sequence: CASSPGSWGGDQYF.

This clonotype was counted only a few times. The V gene is TRBV27, the J gene TRBJ2-2; the D gene is possibly TRBD1 (6 bases). From germline, CDR1 is MNHEY and CDR2 SMNVEV (reference sequence). V was pared by 2 bases and J by 6 bases, with 7 bases between. The CDR3 is made up of 13 amino acids. As DNA, the CDR3 is TGTGCCAGCAGTTTAACAGGGCCCGGGGAGCTGTTTTTT. As protein: CASSLTGPGELFF.

Only a few counts were recorded for this clonotype. The V and J genes are TRBV19 and TRBJ1-2; 7 bases map to TRBD1. Germline-derived CDR1 and CDR2 are LNHDA and SQIVND (reference sequence). V was clipped by 6 bases and J by 6 bases; unmatched bases: 7. This CDR3 region has 13 residues. CDR3 region: CASSDRAGDGYTF. For the CDR3, the DNA is TGTGCCAGTAGCGACAGGGCGGGGGATGGCTACACCTTC.

This CDR3 reads CASSQRRTNTGELFF. The CDR3 DNA reads as TGTGCCAGCAGCCAGCGGCGCACGAACACCGGGGAGCTGTTTTTT. The chain employs TRBV5-4 and TRBJ2-2; the D gene is possibly TRBD2 (5 bases). From germline, CDR1 is SGHNT and CDR2 YYREEE (reference sequence). Trimming removed 4 bases at V and 0 bases at J, with 10 bases between. The CDR3 has 15 residues.

In this sample, this clonotype turned up many times. The chain employs TRBV7-6 and TRBJ2-7; TRBD1 aligns across 9 bases. Germline V gene lookup returns CDR1 SGHVS and CDR2 FNYEAQ. After removal of 5 bases from V and 2 bases from J, the junction contained 7 bases not matched to a gene. This CDR3 spans 15 amino acids. The CDR3 region is CASSGQDRGTYEQYF. DNA for the CDR3: TGTGCCAGCAGCGGGCAGGACAGGGGCACCTACGAGCAGTACTTC.

This clonotype was found many times. V usage is TRBV7-2 and J usage is TRBJ2-3; 7 bases are a match to TRBD2. V lost 5 bases to trimming and J lost 3 bases; unmatched junction nucleotides: 8. The CDR3 totals 15 residues. Germline CDR1 reads SGHTA; CDR2 reads FQGNSA. The CDR3 loop reads CASSPQAGRTDTQYF. CDR3 sequence (DNA): TGTGCCAGCAGCCCGCAAGCGGGGAGGACAGATACGCAGTATTTT.

This clonotype was counted a few times. The rearrangement joins TRBV19 to TRBJ1-5, with D possibly being TRBD1 (6 bases). Germline lookup yields CDR1 LNHDA and CDR2 SQIVND (reference sequence). This CDR3 has 15 amino acids. Trimming left V 8 bases short and J 5 bases short, with 19 bases between. The CDR3 reads CASQDREGSYQPQHF. The CDR3 DNA reads TGTGCCAGTCAGGACAGAGAGGGTTCTTATCAGCCCCAGCATTTT.